Each of the 15 T cell receptor beta chains below was sequenced from the same sample in a study of OX40 agonist ivuxolimab in advanced cancers. Data came from immunoSEQ multiplex PCR; TCRdb stores just in-frame clones and leaves some out. The repertoire holds over 100,000 clones, with 93% as singletons. Here the sequenced sample was CD4+ or CD8+ T cells sorted from blood, taken in a trial of the OX40 agonist ivuxolimab. The receptors were sampled from an adult with an advanced solid tumor such as melanoma, head and neck, liver or kidney cancer.

This chain uses TRBV7-2 with TRBJ2-2; D gene uncertain. The CDR3 length is 15 residues. The V end was cut by 5 bases, the J end by 1 base, with 11 bases between. Germline V CDR1 and CDR2: SGHTA, FQGNSA. This CDR3 is CASSQARMNTGELFF. CDR3 nucleotides: TGTGCCAGCAGCCAGGCCCGGATGAACACCGGGGAGCTGTTTTTT.

The chain is built from TRBV11-2 and TRBJ1-2; 8 bases align to TRBD1. This CDR3 has 16 amino acids. V was pared by 2 bases and J by 6 bases, with 11 bases of the junction left unmatched. Germline V gives CDR1 SGHAT, CDR2 FQNNGV. The CDR3 loop is CASSLIPGTGANGYTF. CDR3 nucleotides: TGTGCCAGCAGCTTAATCCCGGGGACAGGAGCAAATGGCTACACCTTC.

The gene calls are TRBV10-3 and TRBJ1-1; D ambiguous. V was cut by 4 bases and J by 2 bases, with 8 bases left in between. Germline lookup yields CDR1 ENHRY and CDR2 SYGVKD. This CDR3 region has 13 residues. CDR3 residues: CAISGQSNTEAFF. The CDR3 DNA reads as TGTGCCATCAGTGGCCAGAGCAACACTGAAGCTTTCTTT.

The chain links TRBV2 to TRBJ2-1; no clear D gene. The CDR3 is made up of 15 amino acids. The ends were cut back, 3 bases at V and 6 bases at J, with 15 bases in the middle. Germline assignment: CDR1 SNHLY and CDR2 FYNNEI. This CDR3 reads CASSEERVAGNEQFF. CDR3 coding DNA: TGTGCCAGCAGTGAGGAGCGAGTCGCCGGCAATGAGCAGTTCTTC.

This rearrangement joins TRBV7-2 to TRBJ1-6; D not resolved. The CDR3 contains 16 residues. CDR1 SGHTA and CDR2 FQGNSA come from the germline V gene. Trimming cost V 2 bases and J 9 bases, with 17 bases left between them. As DNA, the CDR3 is TGTGCCAGCAGCTTAAATCGGGCGGGTCCGGCTTCACCCCTCCACTTT. Its protein is CASSLNRAGPASPLHF. Together with reference TRBV7-2 and TRBJ1-6, the CDR3 gives the full variable domain: GAGVSQSPSNKVTEKGKDVELRCDPISGHTALYWYRQSLGQGLEFLIYFQGNSAPDKSGLPSDRFSAERTGGSVSTLTIQRTQQEDSAVYLCASSLNRAGPASPLHFGNGTRLTVT.

The J gene is TRBJ1-1, the V gene TRBV29-1, with D perhaps matching TRBD1 (5 bases). The V end lost 6 bases, the J end lost 5 bases, and 16 bases lay between the germline ends. The CDR3 covers 13 residues. Germline V gene sequence: CDR1 SQVTM, CDR2 ANQGSEA. CDR3 in DNA: TGCAGCGTCGTGGCCCAGGAGGGGACTGAAGCTTTCTTT. Amino acid sequence: CSVVAQEGTEAFF.

The chain combines TRBV6-4 with TRBJ1-1; TRBD1 matches at 8 bases. Germline values: CDR1 MRHNA, CDR2 SNTAGT. The length of the CDR3 is 15 residues. V lost 3 bases to trimming and J lost 1 base; unmatched junction nucleotides: 4. The CDR3 is CASSEDDRGNTEAFF. The CDR3 nucleotides are TGTGCCAGCAGTGAGGATGACAGGGGGAACACTGAAGCTTTCTTT.

The V and J genes are TRBV10-2 and TRBJ2-3; no clear D. V dropped 8 bases and J dropped 1 base, with 10 bases sitting between them. Germline V gene sequence: CDR1 WSHSY, CDR2 SAAADI. The CDR3 consists of 13 residues. CDR3 nucleotide sequence: TGCGCCAGCCTGGTGGGCGGCACAGATACGCAGTATTTT. Its translation is CASLVGGTDTQYF.

V usage is TRBV29-1 and J usage is TRBJ1-4; tentatively, D is TRBD1 (5 bases). This CDR3 spans 15 amino acids. The ends were cut back, 5 bases at V and 4 bases at J, with 17 bases in the middle. Per germline, CDR1 SQVTM and CDR2 ANQGSEA. CDR3 bases: TGCAGCGTTCGGGGGGGGAGGTACGATAATGAAAAACTGTTTTTT. Translation: CSVRGGRYDNEKLFF.

In this sample, this clone turned up a few times. This sequence joins TRBV5-1 and TRBJ2-7, with D possibly being TRBD2 (5 bases). Trimming removed 0 bases from V and 4 bases from J, with 5 bases in between. The CDR3 is 12 amino acids. Germline lookup yields CDR1 SGHRS and CDR2 YFSETQ. The CDR3 nucleotides read TGCGCCAGCAGCTTGGGACTATACGAGCAGTACTTC. It codes for CASSLGLYEQYF.

The chain couples TRBV27 to TRBJ2-7; 9 nucleotides align to TRBD1. This CDR3 contains 15 residues. J gave up 5 bases and V 5 bases, and 10 bases lay outside the gene matches. Germline V CDR1 and CDR2: MNHEY, SMNVEV (reference sequence). DNA of the CDR3: TGTGCCAGCAGTCGCACCGGGACAGGGTCCCACGAGCAGTACTTC. It specifies CASSRTGTGSHEQYF.

CDR3: CASSLGPGGSYGYTF. For the CDR3, the DNA is TGTGCCAGCAGCTTAGGGCCTGGGGGCAGCTATGGCTACACCTTC. The rearrangement uses TRBV7-2 and TRBJ1-2, with a possible D match to TRBD1 (6 bases). Between the trimmed V and J ends, which lost 1 base and 4 bases, there was a span of 13 bases. The germline CDR1 and CDR2 sequences are SGHTA and FQGNSA. CDR3 size: 15 residues. Filled out from reference TRBV7-2 and TRBJ1-2, the complete variable domain reads GAGVSQSPSNKVTEKGKDVELRCDPISGHTALYWYRQSLGQGLEFLIYFQGNSAPDKSGLPSDRFSAERTGGSVSTLTIQRTQQEDSAVYLCASSLGPGGSYGYTFGSGTRLTVV.

The V call is TRBV9, the J call TRBJ2-3, with unresolved D. The germline CDR1 and CDR2 sequences are SGDLS and YYNGEE. Trimming took off 7 bases at V and 4 bases at J, with 13 bases between the two ends. The CDR3 runs 13 residues. CDR3 DNA: TGTGCCAGCGCGAAATGGGCCGCAGATACGCAGTATTTT. Amino acid sequence: CASAKWAADTQYF.

This rearrangement joins TRBV7-2 to TRBJ2-3; D remains unclear. The V gene's germline CDR1 is SGHTA and CDR2 FQGNSA. With 4 bases removed from V and 1 base from J, the gap between germline ends came to 6 bases. The CDR3 is made up of 13 amino acids. Here the CDR3 DNA reads TGTGCCAGCAGCTCGTCCGGCACAGATACGCAGTATTTT. It is translated as CASSSSGTDTQYF.

This chain connects TRBV11-3 to TRBJ2-4, with TRBD2 matching 13 bases. With V trimmed by 1 base and J by 0 bases, 9 bases remained unmatched. CDR1 is SGHNT, CDR2 YENEEA, per germline. The CDR3 is 20 amino acids. The CDR3 DNA reads as TGTGCCAGCAGCTTAGCGCTAGGGACTAGCGGGGCAGGAGCCAAAAACATTCAGTACTTC. Translating gives CASSLALGTSGAGAKNIQYF.